This TCR beta chain was recovered during a study of blood T cell repertoires in COVID-19. Study context: Italy, Spain and the United States were the sources of the convalescent and acute COVID-19 samples. T cells, B-cell-depleted T cells, or PBMCs provided the cDNA or gDNA that served as material.

The CDR3 has 14 amino acids. Trimming shortened V by 5 bases and J by 1 base, and 11 bases separated the two germline ends. Germline V lookup: CDR1 LNHDA, CDR2 SQIVND (reference sequence). Sequenced by immunoSEQ multiplex PCR; TCRdb stores in-frame clones only, minus some. The sample records hundreds of thousands of clones, approximately 85% being singletons. This study enrolled people aged 18 to 89 from around 26 US geographic areas. The study assigned cohorts using participant-reported clinical history. The sequencing input was PBMCs or T cells enriched from blood (not recorded which). The chain recombines TRBV19 with TRBJ1-1, with D unclear. The TCR originated in a woman aged 50 to 60 with acute COVID-19. CDR3 in DNA: TGTGCCAGTAGTTTGGGAGGGCCGAACACTGAAGCTTTCTTT. Translating it yields CASSLGGPNTEAFF.